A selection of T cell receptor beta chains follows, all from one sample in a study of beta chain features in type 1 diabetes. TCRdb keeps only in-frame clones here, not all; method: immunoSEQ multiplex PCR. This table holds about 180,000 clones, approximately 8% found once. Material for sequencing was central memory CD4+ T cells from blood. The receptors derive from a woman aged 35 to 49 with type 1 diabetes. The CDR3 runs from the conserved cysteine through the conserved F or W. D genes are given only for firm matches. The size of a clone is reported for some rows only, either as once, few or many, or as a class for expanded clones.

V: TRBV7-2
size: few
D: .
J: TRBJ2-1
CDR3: CASSRTPLGNEQFF
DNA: TGTGCCAGCAGCCGGACACCCCTAGGGAATGAGCAGTTCTTC

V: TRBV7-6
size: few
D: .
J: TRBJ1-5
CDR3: CASSLGDMQPQHF
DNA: TGTGCCAGCAGCTTGGGGGACATGCAGCCCCAGCATTTT

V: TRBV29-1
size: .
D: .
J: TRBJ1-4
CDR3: CSVGAGTNEKLFF
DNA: TGCAGCGTTGGGGCAGGTACTAATGAAAAACTGTTTTTT

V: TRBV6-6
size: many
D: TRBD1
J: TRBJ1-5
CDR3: CASSYRDSVNQPQHF
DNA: TGTGCCAGCAGTTACCGGGACAGCGTCAATCAGCCCCAGCATTTT

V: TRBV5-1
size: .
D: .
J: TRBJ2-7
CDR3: CASSLAPTDSYEQYF
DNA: TGCGCCAGCAGCTTGGCCCCGACAGACTCCTACGAGCAGTACTTC

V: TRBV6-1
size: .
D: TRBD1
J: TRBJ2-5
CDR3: CASTTTGGETQYF
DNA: TGTGCCAGCACCACGACAGGGGGGGAGACCCAGTACTTC

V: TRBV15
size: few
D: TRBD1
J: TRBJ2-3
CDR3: CATSSPTGAFTDTQYF
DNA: TGTGCCACCAGCAGTCCAACAGGGGCTTTCACAGATACGCAGTATTTT

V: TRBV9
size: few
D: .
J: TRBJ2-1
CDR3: CASARGAADYNEQFF
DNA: TGTGCCAGCGCTCGGGGGGCTGCGGACTACAATGAGCAGTTCTTC

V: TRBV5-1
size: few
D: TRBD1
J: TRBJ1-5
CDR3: CASSLEGGHKSPQHF
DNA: TGCGCCAGCAGCTTGGAAGGGGGCCACAAGTCGCCCCAGCATTTT

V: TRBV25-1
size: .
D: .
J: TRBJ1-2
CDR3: CASSEPGSYGYTF
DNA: TGTGCCAGCAGTGAACCGGGGAGCTATGGCTACACCTTC

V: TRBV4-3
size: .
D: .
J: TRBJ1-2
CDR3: CASSQVAWESYGYTF
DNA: TGCGCCAGCAGCCAAGTGGCCTGGGAGAGCTATGGCTACACCTTC

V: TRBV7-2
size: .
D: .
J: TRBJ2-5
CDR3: CASSSMGTGFQETQYF
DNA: TGTGCCAGCAGCTCCATGGGGACTGGCTTTCAAGAGACCCAGTACTTC

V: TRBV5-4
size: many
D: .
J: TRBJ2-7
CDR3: CASSYDSYEQYF
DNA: TGTGCCAGCAGTTACGACAGCTACGAGCAGTACTTC

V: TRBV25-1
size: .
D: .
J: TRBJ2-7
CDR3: CASSGSYSYEQYF
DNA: TGTGCCAGCAGTGGAAGCTACTCCTACGAGCAGTACTTC

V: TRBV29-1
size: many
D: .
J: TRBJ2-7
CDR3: CSVALASYEQYF
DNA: TGCAGCGTCGCCCTGGCCTCCTACGAGCAGTACTTC

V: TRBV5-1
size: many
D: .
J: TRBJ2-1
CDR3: CASSGTVSEQFF
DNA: TGCGCCAGCAGCGGGACTGTATCTGAGCAGTTCTTC

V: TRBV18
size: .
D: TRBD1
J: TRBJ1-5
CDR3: CASSPGQGNQPQHF
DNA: TGTGCCAGCTCCCCTGGACAGGGCAACCAGCCCCAGCATTTT

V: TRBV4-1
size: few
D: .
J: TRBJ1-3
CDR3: CASSQGQPGSGNTIYF
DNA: TGCGCCAGCAGCCAGGGCCAGCCCGGCTCTGGAAACACCATATATTTT

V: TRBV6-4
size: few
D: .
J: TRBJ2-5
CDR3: CASSERGGQGTQYF
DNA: TGTGCCAGCAGTGAACGCGGGGGCCAGGGGACCCAGTACTTC

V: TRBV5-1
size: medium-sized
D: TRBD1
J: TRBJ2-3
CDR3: CASSYDRVTDTQYF
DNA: TGCGCCAGCAGCTACGACAGGGTCACAGATACGCAGTATTTT